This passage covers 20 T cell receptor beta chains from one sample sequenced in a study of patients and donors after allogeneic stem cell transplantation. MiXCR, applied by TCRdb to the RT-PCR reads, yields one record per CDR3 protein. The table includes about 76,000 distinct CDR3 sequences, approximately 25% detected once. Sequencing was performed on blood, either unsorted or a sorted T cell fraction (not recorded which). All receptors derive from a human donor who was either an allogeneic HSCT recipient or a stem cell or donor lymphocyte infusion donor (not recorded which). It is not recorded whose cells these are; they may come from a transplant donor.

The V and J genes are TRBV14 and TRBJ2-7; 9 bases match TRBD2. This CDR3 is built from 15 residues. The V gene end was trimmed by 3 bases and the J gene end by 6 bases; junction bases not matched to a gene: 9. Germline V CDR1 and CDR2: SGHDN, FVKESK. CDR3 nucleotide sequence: TGTGCCAGCAGCCACCTAGCGGGACCTGGCTCCGAGCAGTACTTC. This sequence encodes CASSHLAGPGSEQYF.

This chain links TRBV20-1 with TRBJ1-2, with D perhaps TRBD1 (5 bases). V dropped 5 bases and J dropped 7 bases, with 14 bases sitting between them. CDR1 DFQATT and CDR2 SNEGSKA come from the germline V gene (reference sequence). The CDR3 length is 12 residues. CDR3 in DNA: TGCAGTGCTGAACAGGTATCTCGTGGCTACACCTTC. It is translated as CSAEQVSRGYTF.

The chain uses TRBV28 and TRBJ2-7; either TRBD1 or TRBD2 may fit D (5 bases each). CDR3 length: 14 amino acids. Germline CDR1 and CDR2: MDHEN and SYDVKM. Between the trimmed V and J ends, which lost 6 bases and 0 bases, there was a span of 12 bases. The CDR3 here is CASRGTYDSYEQYF. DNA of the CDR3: TGTGCCAGCAGGGGGACGTACGACTCCTACGAGCAGTACTTC.

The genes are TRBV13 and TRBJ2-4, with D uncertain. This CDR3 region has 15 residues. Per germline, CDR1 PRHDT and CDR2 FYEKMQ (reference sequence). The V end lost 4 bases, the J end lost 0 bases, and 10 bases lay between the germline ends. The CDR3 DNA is TGTGCCAGCAGCTCAGGACCGCAAGCCAAAAACATTCAGTACTTC. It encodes CASSSGPQAKNIQYF.

The CDR3: CASSQIFLGLNYGYTF. The CDR3 nucleotides are TGTGCCAGCAGCCAAATTTTCCTAGGGCTCAACTATGGCTACACCTTC. The chain links TRBV4-2 to TRBJ1-2; D is ambiguous. V shed 2 bases and J shed 2 bases, with 15 bases lying between them. The CDR3 is 16 amino acids. Germline V gene data show CDR1 as LGHNA and CDR2 as YNFKEQ.

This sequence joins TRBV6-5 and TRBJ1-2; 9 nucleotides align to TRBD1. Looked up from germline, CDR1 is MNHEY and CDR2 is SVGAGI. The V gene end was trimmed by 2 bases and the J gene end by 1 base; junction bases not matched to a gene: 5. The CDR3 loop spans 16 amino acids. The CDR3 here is CASSYGTGTLNYGYTF. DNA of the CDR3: TGTGCCAGCAGTTACGGGACAGGGACACTTAACTATGGCTACACCTTC.

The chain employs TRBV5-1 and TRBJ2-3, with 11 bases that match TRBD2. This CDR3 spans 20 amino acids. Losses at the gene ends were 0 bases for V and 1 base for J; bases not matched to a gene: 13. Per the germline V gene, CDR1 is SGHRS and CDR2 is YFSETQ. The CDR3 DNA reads TGCGCCAGCAGCTTGGCCGTTATTAGTAGCGGGAGGGCGCGCACAGATACGCAGTATTTT. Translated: CASSLAVISSGRARTDTQYF.

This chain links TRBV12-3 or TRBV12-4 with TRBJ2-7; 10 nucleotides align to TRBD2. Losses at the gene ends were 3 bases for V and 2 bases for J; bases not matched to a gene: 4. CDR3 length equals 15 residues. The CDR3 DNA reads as TGTGCCAGCAGTTTCTGGACTAGCGGAGCCTACGAGCAGTACTTC. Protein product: CASSFWTSGAYEQYF.

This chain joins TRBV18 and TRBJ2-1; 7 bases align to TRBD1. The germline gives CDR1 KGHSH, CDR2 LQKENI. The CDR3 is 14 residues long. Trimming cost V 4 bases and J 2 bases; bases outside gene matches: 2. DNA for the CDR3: TGTGCCAGCTCACGACAGGGCACCTACAATGAGCAGTTCTTC. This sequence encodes CASSRQGTYNEQFF.

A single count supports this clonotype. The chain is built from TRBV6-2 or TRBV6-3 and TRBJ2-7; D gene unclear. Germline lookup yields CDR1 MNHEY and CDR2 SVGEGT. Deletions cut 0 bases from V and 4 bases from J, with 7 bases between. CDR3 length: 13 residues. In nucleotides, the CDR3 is TGTGCCAGCAGTTACTCAGCAGGTTACGAGCAGTACTTC. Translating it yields CASSYSAGYEQYF.

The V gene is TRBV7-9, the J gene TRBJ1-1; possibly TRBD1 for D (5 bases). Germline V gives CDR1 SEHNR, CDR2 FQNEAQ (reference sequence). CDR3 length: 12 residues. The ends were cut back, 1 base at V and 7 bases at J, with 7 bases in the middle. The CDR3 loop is CASSLGTSEAFF. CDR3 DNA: TGTGCCAGCAGCTTAGGGACAAGTGAAGCTTTCTTT.

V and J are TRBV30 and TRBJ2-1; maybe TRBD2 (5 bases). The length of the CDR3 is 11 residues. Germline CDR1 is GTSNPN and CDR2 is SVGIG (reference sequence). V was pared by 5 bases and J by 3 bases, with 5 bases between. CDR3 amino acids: CAWAGYNEQFF. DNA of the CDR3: TGTGCCTGGGCGGGCTACAATGAGCAGTTCTTC.

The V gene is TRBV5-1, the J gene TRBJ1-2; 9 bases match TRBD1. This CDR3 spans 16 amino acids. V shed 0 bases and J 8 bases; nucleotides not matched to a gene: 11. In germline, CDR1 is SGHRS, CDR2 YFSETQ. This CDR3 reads CASSLAPGQGRRGYTF. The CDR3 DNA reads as TGCGCCAGCAGCTTGGCCCCGGGACAGGGACGTAGAGGCTACACCTTC.

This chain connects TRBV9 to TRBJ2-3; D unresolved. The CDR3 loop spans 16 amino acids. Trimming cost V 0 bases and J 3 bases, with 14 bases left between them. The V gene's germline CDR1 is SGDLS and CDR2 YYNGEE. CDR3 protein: CASSVGLSLWTDTQYF. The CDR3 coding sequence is TGTGCCAGCAGCGTAGGACTGAGCCTTTGGACAGATACGCAGTATTTT.

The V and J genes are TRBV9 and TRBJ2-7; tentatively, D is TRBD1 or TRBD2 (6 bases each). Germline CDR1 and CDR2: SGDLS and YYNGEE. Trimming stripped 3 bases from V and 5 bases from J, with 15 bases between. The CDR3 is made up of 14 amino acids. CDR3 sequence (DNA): TGTGCCAGCAGCGGGGGGGCTGGAGCCGACGAGCAGTACTTC. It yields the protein CASSGGAGADEQYF.

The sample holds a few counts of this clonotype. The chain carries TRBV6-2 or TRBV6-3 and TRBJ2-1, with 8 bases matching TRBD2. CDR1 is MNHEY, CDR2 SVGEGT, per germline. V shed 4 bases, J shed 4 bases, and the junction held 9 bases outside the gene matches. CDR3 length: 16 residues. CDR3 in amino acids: CASSSDSGTGYNEQFF. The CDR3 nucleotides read TGTGCCAGCAGTTCCGATAGCGGGACCGGGTACAATGAGCAGTTCTTC.

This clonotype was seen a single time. The CDR3 reads CATSDPGTPQDGEQFF. The DNA for the CDR3 is TGTGCCACCAGTGATCCCGGGACTCCGCAGGATGGTGAGCAGTTCTTC. V is TRBV24-1 and J is TRBJ2-1; weak D call: TRBD2 (6 bases). V was cut by 3 bases and J by 9 bases, with 20 bases left in between. This CDR3 has 16 amino acids. Looked up from germline, CDR1 is KGHDR and CDR2 is SFDVKD.

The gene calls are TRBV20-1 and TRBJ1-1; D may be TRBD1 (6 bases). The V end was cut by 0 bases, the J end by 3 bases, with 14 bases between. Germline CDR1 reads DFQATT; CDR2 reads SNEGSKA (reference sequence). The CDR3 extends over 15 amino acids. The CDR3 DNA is TGCAGTGCTAGAGACCCTACAGGGTCCGACACTGAAGCTTTCTTT. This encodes CSARDPTGSDTEAFF.

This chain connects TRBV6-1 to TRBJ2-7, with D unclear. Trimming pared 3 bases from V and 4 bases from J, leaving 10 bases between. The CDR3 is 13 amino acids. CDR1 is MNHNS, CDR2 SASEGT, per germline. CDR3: CASSETDLYEQYF. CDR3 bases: TGTGCCAGCAGTGAGACGGACCTTTACGAGCAGTACTTC.

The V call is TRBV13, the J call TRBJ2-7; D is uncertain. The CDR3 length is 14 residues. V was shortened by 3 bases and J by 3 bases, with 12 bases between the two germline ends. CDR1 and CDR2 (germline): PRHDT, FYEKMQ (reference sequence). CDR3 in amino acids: CASSFRRGIYEQYF. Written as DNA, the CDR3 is TGTGCCAGCAGCTTTCGGAGAGGCATCTACGAGCAGTACTTC.